These 24 T cell receptor beta chains were all obtained from the same sample, sequenced in a study of PD-1 blockade in classical Hodgkin lymphoma. Some clones are missing from TCRdb's copy, which holds only in-frame ones; the method was immunoSEQ multiplex PCR. This table holds fewer than 110,000 clones, roughly 91% found once. The patients all showed relapse after autologous stem cell transplantation, while their brentuximab vedotin exposure varied. The specimen was peripheral blood mononuclear cells (PBMCs), collected before the second cycle of nivolumab. Receptors originate from a human donor with classical Hodgkin lymphoma.

The rearrangement joins TRBV5-1 to TRBJ2-5; 11 positions match TRBD2. The CDR3 totals 17 residues. Germline lookup yields CDR1 SGHRS and CDR2 YFSETQ. V shed 5 bases and J 2 bases; nucleotides not matched to a gene: 11. Written as DNA, the CDR3 is TGCGCCAGCAGACGAGGGACTAGCGGTATATATCAAGAGACCCAGTACTTC. Amino acids: CASRRGTSGIYQETQYF. Complete variable domain (other parts from reference TRBV5-1 and TRBJ2-5): KAGVTQTPRYLIKTRGQQVTLSCSPISGHRSVSWYQQTPGQGLQFLFEYFSETQRNKGNFPGRFSGRQFSNSRSEMNVSTLELGDSALYLCASRRGTSGIYQETQYFGPGTRLLVL.

This chain uses TRBV18 with TRBJ1-1, with D possibly matching TRBD1 (5 bases). Germline CDR1 and CDR2: KGHSH and LQKENI. The length of the CDR3 is 14 residues. Trimming pared 3 bases from V and 11 bases from J, leaving 19 bases between. The CDR3 protein is CASSPEPGTVRAFF. The CDR3 DNA reads TGTGCCAGCTCACCCGAACCGGGGACCGTGAGGGCTTTCTTT.

The rearrangement uses TRBV5-4 and TRBJ1-2; perhaps TRBD1 as D (5 bases). This CDR3 spans 14 amino acids. The V gene's germline CDR1 is SGHNT and CDR2 YYREEE (reference sequence). The V end lost 0 bases, the J end lost 3 bases, and 9 bases lay between the germline ends. The CDR3 sequence: CASSLGDYYYGYTF. The CDR3 bases are TGTGCCAGCAGCTTGGGGGACTACTACTATGGCTACACCTTC.

The rearrangement uses TRBV5-1 and TRBJ2-3; D gene ambiguous. The CDR3 length is 14 residues. Germline loops: CDR1 SGHRS, CDR2 YFSETQ. V lost 5 bases and J lost 6, with 16 bases in between. In DNA, the CDR3 is TGCGCCAGCAGTAAGGCCCCACCGGCGGATACGCAGTATTTT. This gives the protein CASSKAPPADTQYF.

The chain joins TRBV7-8 to TRBJ1-2; D might be TRBD1 (5 bases). CDR1 is SGHVS and CDR2 is FQNEAQ in the germline V gene. This CDR3 region has 14 residues. V was cut by 0 bases and J by 4 bases, with 9 bases left in between. CDR3 in amino acids: CASSLAEGVYGYTF. The CDR3 DNA is TGTGCCAGCAGCTTAGCGGAAGGGGTCTATGGCTACACCTTC.

The chain couples TRBV1 to TRBJ2-3; the D segment call TRBD2 is taken from the table without a DNA check. TRBV1 is reported as a pseudogene. The CDR3 sequence is 17 residues long. This CDR3 reads CTSSHHQTSVGTDTQYF. CDR3 nucleotide sequence: TGCACCAGCAGCCACCACCAGACTAGCGTTGGCACAGATACGCAGTATTTT.

The rearrangement links TRBV5-4 to TRBJ2-6; tentative D call: TRBD1 (6 bases). CDR3 length equals 18 residues. Germline lookup yields CDR1 SGHNT and CDR2 YYREEE (reference sequence). V lost 4 bases and J lost 0, with 17 bases in between. CDR3 DNA: TGTGCCAGCAGCCCTTTGACAGGTGATTTCTCTGGGGCCAACGTCCTGACTTTC. This codes for CASSPLTGDFSGANVLTF.

The V call is TRBV6-1, the J call TRBJ2-3, with 7 bases lining up with TRBD2. This CDR3 has 16 amino acids. Germline CDR1 is MNHNS and CDR2 is SASEGT. The ends lost 0 bases at V and 1 base at J; junction bases unmatched: 4. Here the CDR3 DNA reads TGTGCCAGCAGTGAAGCGGGGGGAGGGGGCACAGATACGCAGTATTTT. This sequence encodes CASSEAGGGGTDTQYF.

J is TRBJ2-3 and V is TRBV4-1; 8 bases are shared with TRBD1. The V gene's germline CDR1 is MGHRA and CDR2 YSYEKL. This CDR3 contains 14 residues. V shed 8 bases, J shed 5 bases, and the junction held 9 bases outside the gene matches. This CDR3 reads CASAPGQAVDTQYF. Here the CDR3 DNA reads TGCGCCAGCGCGCCGGGACAGGCGGTAGATACGCAGTATTTT.

The chain couples TRBV7-9 to TRBJ2-2; TRBD1 agrees at 8 bases. The CDR3 totals 18 residues. V gave up 1 base and J gave up 1 base; unmatched junction bases: 8. Germline V CDR1 and CDR2: SEHNR, FQNEAQ (reference sequence). CDR3 protein: CASSLDPGQGLNTGELFF. The CDR3 coding sequence is TGTGCCAGCAGCTTAGACCCTGGACAGGGTTTGAACACCGGGGAGCTGTTTTTT. Together with reference TRBV7-9 and TRBJ2-2, the CDR3 gives the full variable domain: DTGVSQNPRHKITKRGQNVTFRCDPISEHNRLYWYRQTLGQGPEFLTYFQNEAQLEKSRLLSDRFSAERPKGSFSTLEIQRTEQGDSAMYLCASSLDPGQGLNTGELFFGEGSRLTVL.

This clone was recorded many times. The genes are TRBV10-2 and TRBJ1-1; TRBD1 might be the D (6 bases). With 6 bases removed from V and 4 bases from J, the gap between germline ends came to 15 bases. The CDR3 consists of 14 residues. Germline lookup yields CDR1 WSHSY and CDR2 SAAADI. CDR3 amino acids: CASRGHRDGTEAFF. The CDR3 bases are TGCGCCAGCAGGGGGCACAGGGATGGCACTGAAGCTTTCTTT.

The chain links TRBV7-3 to TRBJ2-1; D uncertain. The CDR3 loop spans 14 amino acids. Germline assignment: CDR1 SGHTA and CDR2 FQGTGA. Trimming cost V 3 bases and J 2 bases, with 8 bases left between them. The CDR3 sequence: CASSFSDPYNEQFF. The CDR3 DNA reads TGTGCCAGCAGCTTTTCAGATCCCTACAATGAGCAGTTCTTC.

The chain uses TRBV6-6 and TRBJ2-2, with D maybe TRBD1 (5 bases). The CDR3 is 14 amino acids. Germline V gene sequence: CDR1 MNHNY, CDR2 SVGAGI (reference sequence). V was pared by 2 bases and J by 3 bases, with 7 bases between. DNA for the CDR3: TGTGCCAGCAGTTACACAGGCTACACCGGGGAGCTGTTTTTT. The encoded protein is CASSYTGYTGELFF.

V usage is TRBV28 and J usage is TRBJ1-2; TRBD1 is a possible D gene (5 bases). The CDR3 is made up of 15 amino acids. Germline V gives CDR1 MDHEN, CDR2 SYDVKM. The ends were cut back, 2 bases at V and 0 bases at J, with 10 bases in the middle. CDR3 nucleotide sequence: TGTGCCAGCAGTTTAGTGGTAGGGGCTAACTATGGCTACACCTTC. This codes for CASSLVVGANYGYTF.

J is TRBJ1-1 and V is TRBV7-9; no clear D gene. CDR3 size: 14 residues. The germline CDR1 and CDR2 sequences are SEHNR and FQNEAQ (reference sequence). V was pared by 1 base and J by 4 bases, with 10 bases between. The CDR3 DNA sequence: TGTGCCAGCAGCTTAGGGAGTTCGGTCACTGAAGCTTTCTTT. Amino acid sequence: CASSLGSSVTEAFF. Full variable domain (remainder filled in from reference TRBV7-9 and TRBJ1-1): DTGVSQNPRHKITKRGQNVTFRCDPISEHNRLYWYRQTLGQGPEFLTYFQNEAQLEKSRLLSDRFSAERPKGSFSTLEIQRTEQGDSAMYLCASSLGSSVTEAFFGQGTRLTVV.

This CDR3 is CASTRTGSGNTIYF. DNA for the CDR3: TGTGCCAGCACAAGGACAGGGTCTGGAAACACCATATATTTT. The genes are TRBV25-1 and TRBJ1-3; 8 bases are a match to TRBD1. The CDR3 contains 14 residues. V gave up 7 bases and J gave up 1 base; unmatched junction bases: 3. Germline V gene lookup returns CDR1 MGHDK and CDR2 SYGVNS.

The chain has TRBV2 and TRBJ1-4; D is undetermined. V lost 7 bases to trimming and J lost 5 bases, with 14 bases between them. CDR1 SNHLY and CDR2 FYNNEI come from the germline V gene. This CDR3 contains 14 residues. The CDR3 spells CASMRVLANEKLFF. The CDR3 nucleotides are TGTGCCAGCATGAGAGTGTTGGCAAATGAAAAACTGTTTTTT.

CDR3 amino acids: CASSPRGADTQYF. The CDR3 DNA reads as TGTGCCAGCAGCCCCAGGGGCGCAGATACGCAGTATTTT. The chain employs TRBV7-9 and TRBJ2-3; perhaps TRBD1 as D (6 bases). Per the germline V gene, CDR1 is SEHNR and CDR2 is FQNEAQ (reference sequence). V gave up 5 bases and J gave up 4 bases, with 10 bases separating them. This CDR3 contains 13 residues. Full variable domain (rest looked up from reference TRBV7-9 and TRBJ2-3): DTGVSQNPRHKITKRGQNVTFRCDPISEHNRLYWYRQTLGQGPEFLTYFQNEAQLEKSRLLSDRFSAERPKGSFSTLEIQRTEQGDSAMYLCASSPRGADTQYFGPGTRLTVL.

This clone was observed a handful of times. Here the CDR3 reads CASSFGGRGGYEQYF. CDR3 DNA sequence: TGTGCCAGCAGTTTCGGTGGGAGGGGGGGGTACGAGCAGTACTTC. The chain combines TRBV27 with TRBJ2-7, with D possibly matching TRBD2 (7 bases). This CDR3 contains 15 residues. V was shortened by 3 bases and J by 4 bases, with 16 bases between the two germline ends. Germline V gene sequence: CDR1 MNHEY, CDR2 SMNVEV (reference sequence).

This clone occurred once. This chain joins TRBV6-1 and TRBJ2-3, with 9 bases aligning to TRBD2. Germline V gene lookup returns CDR1 MNHNS and CDR2 SASEGT. The CDR3 sequence is 14 residues long. J was trimmed by 8 bases and V by 0 bases; bases with no gene match: 3. The CDR3 DNA reads as TGTGCCAGCAGTGAAGCGGCGGGGGGGGTTACGCAGTATTTT. The encoded protein is CASSEAAGGVTQYF.

J is TRBJ2-5 and V is TRBV6-1; 8 bases match TRBD2. J lost 4 bases, V lost 1 base, and 8 bases had no gene match. The CDR3 is 16 amino acids. Germline CDR1 is MNHNS and CDR2 is SASEGT. The CDR3 DNA reads as TGTGCCAGCAGTGAAGTTCGTTGGACTAGCCGAGAGACCCAGTACTTC. Encoded protein: CASSEVRWTSRETQYF.

CDR3 bases: TGTGCCAGCAGCCCAGACAGGGGTGGTCGGCCACCCCTCCACTTT. Translating it yields CASSPDRGGRPPLHF. The chain carries TRBV5-6 and TRBJ1-6, with 8 bases lining up with TRBD1. From germline, CDR1 is SGHDT and CDR2 YYEEEE. This CDR3 is built from 15 residues. Trimming removed 4 bases from V and 11 bases from J; junction bases left unmatched: 11.

V usage is TRBV6-5 and J usage is TRBJ1-6; D call uncertain. This CDR3 is 14 amino acids long. Germline V gene data show CDR1 as MNHEY and CDR2 as SVGAGI. V was trimmed by 4 bases and J by 3 bases, leaving 7 bases between them. The CDR3 sequence is CASSLAGYNSPLHF. The CDR3 DNA reads TGTGCCAGCAGTTTGGCAGGCTATAATTCACCCCTCCACTTT.

J is TRBJ1-2 and V is TRBV27; no clear D. Germline values: CDR1 MNHEY, CDR2 SMNVEV (reference sequence). The CDR3 consists of 14 residues. Trimming pared 1 base from V and 0 bases from J, leaving 6 bases between. The CDR3 here is CASSLLPANYGYTF. CDR3 DNA: TGTGCCAGCAGTTTATTGCCTGCTAACTATGGCTACACCTTC.